A single sample gave rise to the 27 T cell receptor beta chains below, sequenced in a study of T-cell memory formation after mild COVID-19. TCRdb called the 5' RACE reads again in MiXCR, with one record for every CDR3 protein. This sample has some 86,000 distinct CDR3 sequences; around a quarter occur once, and the top ten carry 35% to 50%. Sequences were obtained from PBMCs or a T cell subset sorted from them (not recorded which). All receptors derive from a man between 18 and 35 years old who had mild COVID-19 (a few samples of this study predate the infection). Cell type and time point are not known.

This clonotype was counted only a few times. The rearrangement uses TRBV7-9 and TRBJ1-2; D not resolved. The germline gives CDR1 SEHNR, CDR2 FQNEAQ (reference sequence). V was pared by 2 bases and J by 6 bases, with 7 bases between. This CDR3 spans 12 amino acids. The CDR3 nucleotides are TGTGCCAGCAGCTTAAATCGTGATGGCTACACCTTC. Translated: CASSLNRDGYTF.

This clonotype was seen a few times. The DNA of the CDR3 is TGTGCCAGCAGCTTAGGTCTGGGGGACGTCACAGATACGCAGTATTTT. Protein: CASSLGLGDVTDTQYF. This chain joins TRBV7-8 and TRBJ2-3; possibly TRBD1 or TRBD2 for D (5 bases each). CDR3 length: 16 residues. The germline V gene has CDR1 SGHVS and CDR2 FQNEAQ. Deletions cut 1 base from V and 2 bases from J, with 13 bases between.

This clonotype has only a few counts. The V call is TRBV20-1, the J call TRBJ2-3; TRBD2 matches at 11 bases. The V gene end was trimmed by 5 bases and the J gene end by 2 bases; junction bases not matched to a gene: 9. The CDR3 spans 16 residues. Germline values: CDR1 DFQATT, CDR2 SNEGSKA (reference sequence). The CDR3 sequence: CSAPISGGVYTDTQYF. The CDR3 bases are TGCAGTGCTCCAATTAGCGGGGGGGTATACACAGATACGCAGTATTTT.

A few counts support this clonotype. The gene calls are TRBV12-3 or TRBV12-4 and TRBJ2-1, with D possibly being TRBD2 (5 bases). Trimming removed 5 bases from V and 10 bases from J, with 15 bases in between. The CDR3 extends over 13 amino acids. Here the CDR3 reads CASSLGGYLEQFF. CDR3 bases: TGTGCCAGCAGTCTCGGAGGCTATTTGGAGCAGTTCTTC.

This clonotype has more than one count but fewer than ten. The chain is built from TRBV27 and TRBJ2-7; D remains unclear. CDR3 length: 13 residues. Per germline, CDR1 MNHEY and CDR2 SMNVEV (reference sequence). V shed 5 bases and J shed 0 bases, with 8 bases lying between them. CDR3 coding DNA: TGTGCCAGCAGTGCGAGGAGCTCCTACGAGCAGTACTTC. Amino acids: CASSARSSYEQYF.

The count of this clonotype is one. The rearrangement links TRBV5-1 to TRBJ1-1, with a possible D match to TRBD1 (6 bases). The germline CDR1 and CDR2 sequences are SGHRS and YFSETQ. V lost 5 bases and J lost 5, with 22 bases in between. This CDR3 spans 16 amino acids. The CDR3 sequence is CASRPDSNGRGTEAFF. CDR3 DNA: TGCGCCAGCAGGCCGGACAGTAATGGGAGGGGGACTGAAGCTTTCTTT.

This rearrangement joins TRBV7-9 to TRBJ2-1; TRBD2 aligns across 11 bases. V trimming: 4 bases; J trimming: 0 bases; junction bases outside the gene matches: 5. CDR3 length: 17 amino acids. Germline CDR1 is SEHNR and CDR2 is FQNEAQ (reference sequence). CDR3 region: CASSSLLAGASYNEQFF. The CDR3 DNA is TGTGCCAGCAGCTCCTTACTAGCGGGGGCCTCCTACAATGAGCAGTTCTTC.

This clonotype was recorded a few times. The chain couples TRBV7-2 to TRBJ2-6; D remains unclear. CDR3 length: 15 amino acids. Trimming left V 5 bases short and J 0 bases short, with 8 bases between. Germline V gives CDR1 SGHTA, CDR2 FQGNSA. The CDR3 loop reads CASSVGISGANVLTF. DNA of the CDR3: TGTGCCAGCAGCGTTGGGATCTCTGGGGCCAACGTCCTGACTTTC. Full variable domain (rest looked up from reference TRBV7-2 and TRBJ2-6): GAGVSQSPSNKVTEKGKDVELRCDPISGHTALYWYRQSLGQGLEFLIYFQGNSAPDKSGLPSDRFSAERTGGSVSTLTIQRTQQEDSAVYLCASSVGISGANVLTFGAGSRLTVL.

The sample holds a few counts of this clonotype. This rearrangement joins TRBV4-1 to TRBJ2-5; TRBD2 matches 10 bases. The CDR3 length is 15 residues. CDR1 is MGHRA, CDR2 YSYEKL, per germline. V gave up 4 bases and J gave up 3 bases; unmatched junction bases: 5. In nucleotides, the CDR3 is TGCGCCAGCAGCCGAATAGCGGGGGGAGAAGAGACCCAGTACTTC. Protein sequence: CASSRIAGGEETQYF.

This clonotype was detected a few times. The rearrangement uses TRBV12-3 or TRBV12-4 and TRBJ2-2; D unresolved. The germline V and J ends were trimmed by 2 bases and 4 bases, with 11 bases remaining between them. This CDR3 has 15 amino acids. The CDR3 nucleotides are TGTGCCAGCAGTTTACCCCAGATGGCCACCGGGGAGCTGTTTTTT. Protein: CASSLPQMATGELFF.

The genes are TRBV29-1 and TRBJ1-1; 7 bases map to TRBD1. Germline-derived CDR1 and CDR2 are SQVTM and ANQGSEA. This CDR3 comprises 13 residues. After removal of 5 bases from V and 1 base from J, the junction contained 4 bases not matched to a gene. The CDR3 DNA reads TGCAGCGTTCGAGGGGGCCCGAACACTGAAGCTTTCTTT. This codes for CSVRGGPNTEAFF.

This clonotype was counted a few times. CDR3 protein: CASRGVGTGVTQYF. CDR3 nucleotide sequence: TGTGCCAGCAGAGGAGTTGGGACTGGGGTTACCCAGTACTTC. The genes are TRBV7-9 and TRBJ2-5; D perhaps matches TRBD2 (6 bases). The CDR3 spans 14 residues. Per germline, CDR1 SEHNR and CDR2 FQNEAQ (reference sequence). The V end was cut by 6 bases, the J end by 8 bases, with 19 bases between.

This clonotype came up many times. This chain connects TRBV7-3 to TRBJ2-1; D is ambiguous. V was cut by 2 bases and J by 0 bases, with 8 bases left in between. Looked up from germline, CDR1 is SGHTA and CDR2 is FQGTGA. CDR3 length: 15 amino acids. This CDR3 is CASSLGPSSYNEQFF. The DNA for the CDR3 is TGTGCCAGCAGCTTAGGCCCCAGCTCCTACAATGAGCAGTTCTTC.

The chain links TRBV19 to TRBJ1-5; 8 bases agree with TRBD1. Germline V gives CDR1 LNHDA, CDR2 SQIVND (reference sequence). CDR3 size: 14 residues. The V segment lost 10 bases and the J segment 2 bases; nucleotides outside the gene matches: 7. The CDR3 coding sequence is TGTGCCACTCACGGACAGGGCCGCAATCAGCCCCAGCATTTT. Protein sequence: CATHGQGRNQPQHF.

This chain joins TRBV9 and TRBJ2-3; D may be TRBD1 (5 bases). Germline assignment: CDR1 SGDLS and CDR2 YYNGEE. V was trimmed by 0 bases and J by 4 bases, leaving 9 bases between them. There are 14 residues in the CDR3. The CDR3 loop reads CASSVGGSADTQYF. Written as DNA, the CDR3 is TGTGCCAGCAGCGTAGGGGGCTCCGCAGATACGCAGTATTTT.

This chain joins TRBV20-1 and TRBJ2-7, with TRBD1 matching over 10 bases. Germline CDR1 DFQATT, CDR2 SNEGSKA (reference sequence). J gave up 1 base and V 5 bases, and 5 bases lay outside the gene matches. This CDR3 has 14 residues. CDR3 loop: CSAVRDRGSYEQYV. The DNA of the CDR3 is TGCAGTGCTGTCCGGGACAGGGGTTCCTACGAGCAGTACGTC.

Comment on this clonotype: The junction departs from germline at one end; a sequencing error may be responsible. This rearrangement joins TRBV12-3 or TRBV12-4 to TRBJ1-1; D not resolved. The CDR3 runs to 10 residues. CDR3 nucleotides: TGTGCCAGCGGGTACACGGAAGCTTTCTTT. Residues: CASGYTEAFF.

This clonotype was counted at least ten times. This chain links TRBV7-2 with TRBJ2-1, with 9 positions matching TRBD2. Per germline, CDR1 SGHTA and CDR2 FQGNSA. Trimming cost V 4 bases and J 0 bases; bases outside gene matches: 7. This CDR3 has 17 residues. CDR3 coding DNA: TGTGCCAGCAGCTCGATAGCGGGAGAGAGCTCCTACAATGAGCAGTTCTTC. This gives the protein CASSSIAGESSYNEQFF.

This sequence joins TRBV12-3 or TRBV12-4 and TRBJ2-1; perhaps D is TRBD1 or TRBD2 (6 bases each). Trimming stripped 3 bases from V and 3 bases from J, with 12 bases between. This CDR3 comprises 15 residues. Written as DNA, the CDR3 is TGTGCCAGCAGTTTGGAGGGGGTATACTACAATGAGCAGTTCTTC. This translates into CASSLEGVYYNEQFF.

The sample holds a few counts of this clonotype. This chain links TRBV5-5 with TRBJ2-2; perhaps TRBD1 as D (5 bases). The CDR3 sequence is 15 residues long. V lost 0 bases and J lost 1, with 7 bases in between. Germline lookup yields CDR1 SGHKS and CDR2 YYEKEE (reference sequence). CDR3 region: CASSLVGQNTGELFF. For the CDR3, the DNA is TGTGCCAGCAGCTTGGTTGGACAGAACACCGGGGAGCTGTTTTTT.

The CDR3 spells CASSSKGADQETQYF. The CDR3 DNA is TGTGCCAGCAGCTCCAAAGGCGCGGACCAAGAGACCCAGTACTTC. The gene calls are TRBV7-9 and TRBJ2-5; D gene unclear. Trimming left V 4 bases short and J 0 bases short, with 12 bases between. Germline values: CDR1 SEHNR, CDR2 FQNEAQ (reference sequence). The CDR3 is 15 residues long. The full variable domain, completed using reference TRBV7-9 and TRBJ2-5, is DTGVSQNPRHKITKRGQNVTFRCDPISEHNRLYWYRQTLGQGPEFLTYFQNEAQLEKSRLLSDRFSAERPKGSFSTLEIQRTEQGDSAMYLCASSSKGADQETQYFGPGTRLLVL.

The CDR3 DNA sequence: TGCGCCAGCAGCCGGGTCGACACCCGCACAGATACGCAGTATTTT. It is translated as CASSRVDTRTDTQYF. V gene TRBV4-1 combines with J gene TRBJ2-3; D call uncertain. The germline gives CDR1 MGHRA, CDR2 YSYEKL. There are 15 residues in the CDR3. The V gene lost 4 bases and the J gene lost 1 base, with 12 bases spanning the gap.

In its sample, this clonotype was seen a few times. This chain connects TRBV5-1 to TRBJ2-7; D not certain. There are 14 residues in the CDR3. Germline V lookup: CDR1 SGHRS, CDR2 YFSETQ. V was clipped by 2 bases and J by 0 bases, with 9 bases between them. The CDR3 bases are TGCGCCAGCAGCTTATCCGCCGGCTCCTACGAGCAGTACTTC. Protein product: CASSLSAGSYEQYF.

This clonotype was observed a few times. The chain combines TRBV7-6 with TRBJ2-7; 8 nucleotides align to TRBD1. The CDR3 length is 14 residues. Germline CDR1 and CDR2: SGHVS and FNYEAQ. The V gene end was trimmed by 4 bases and the J gene end by 5 bases; junction bases not matched to a gene: 7. The CDR3 DNA sequence: TGTGCCAGCAGCTCCGCGACAGGGGACAACGAGCAGTACTTC. It encodes CASSSATGDNEQYF.

The sample holds a few counts of this clonotype. The chain links TRBV12-3 or TRBV12-4 to TRBJ2-6; the match to TRBD1 covers 7 bases. CDR3 length: 15 residues. V was clipped by 3 bases and J by 2 bases; unmatched bases: 1. CDR3 in amino acids: CASSFRGPGANVLTF. The CDR3 DNA is TGTGCCAGCAGTTTTAGGGGGCCTGGGGCCAACGTCCTGACTTTC.

The rearrangement uses TRBV18 and TRBJ1-1, with unresolved D. Germline V gene sequence: CDR1 KGHSH, CDR2 LQKENI. Deletions cut 6 bases from V and 8 bases from J, with 10 bases between. The CDR3 length is 11 residues. The CDR3 coding sequence is TGTGCCAGCTCCCCGGGATTGGAAGCTTTCTTT. It encodes CASSPGLEAFF. Based on the CDR3 plus reference TRBV18 and TRBJ1-1, the full variable domain is NAGVMQNPRHLVRRRGQEARLRCSPMKGHSHVYWYRQLPEEGLKFMVYLQKENIIDESGMPKERFSAEFPKEGPSILRIQQVVRGDSAAYFCASSPGLEAFFGQGTRLTVV.

This clonotype was detected a few times. The chain carries TRBV29-1 and TRBJ1-2; 8 nucleotides agree with TRBD1. The CDR3 runs to 11 residues. After removal of 6 bases from V and 8 bases from J, the junction contained 5 bases not matched to a gene. Germline V gives CDR1 SQVTM, CDR2 ANQGSEA. CDR3 DNA: TGCAGCGTGCCCGGACAGGGAGGCTACACCTTC. It encodes CSVPGQGGYTF.